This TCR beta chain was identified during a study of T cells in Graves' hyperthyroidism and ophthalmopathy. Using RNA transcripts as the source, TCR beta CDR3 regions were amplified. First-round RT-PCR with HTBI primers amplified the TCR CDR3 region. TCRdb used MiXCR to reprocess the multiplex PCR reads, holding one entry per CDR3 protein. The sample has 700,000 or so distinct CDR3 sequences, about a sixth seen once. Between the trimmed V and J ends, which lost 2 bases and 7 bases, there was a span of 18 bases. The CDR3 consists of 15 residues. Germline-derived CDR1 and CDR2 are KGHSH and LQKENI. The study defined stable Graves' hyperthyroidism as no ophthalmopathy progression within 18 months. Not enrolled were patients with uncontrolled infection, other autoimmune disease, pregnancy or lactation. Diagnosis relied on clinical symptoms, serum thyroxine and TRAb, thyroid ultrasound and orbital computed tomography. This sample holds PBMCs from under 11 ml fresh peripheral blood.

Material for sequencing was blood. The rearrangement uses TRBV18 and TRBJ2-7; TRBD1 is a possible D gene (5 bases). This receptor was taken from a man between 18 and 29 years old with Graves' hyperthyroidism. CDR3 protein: CASSPAAGAPWEQYF. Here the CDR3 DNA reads TGTGCCAGCTCACCAGCAGCTGGGGCCCCATGGGAGCAGTACTTC.